This entry describes one T cell receptor beta chain. Cohorts were determined from participant-reported clinical history. This sample is drawn from a study of blood T cell repertoires in COVID-19. The repertoire was sequenced with immunoSEQ multiplex PCR; TCRdb's copy has only in-frame clones and lacks some. The table includes 380,000 or so clones, 70% to 90% detected once. This CDR3 is built from 13 residues. CDR1 and CDR2 from the germline V gene are SGHTA and FQGNSA. The V and J ends lost 11 bases and 8 bases respectively, with 21 bases between them. The clonotype comes from a woman aged 35 to 49 with acute COVID-19. This chain uses TRBV7-2 with TRBJ1-2, with D possibly being TRBD1 (6 bases). The source material was PBMCs or T cells enriched from blood (not recorded which). CDR3 nucleotides: TGTGCCGGAGACAGGTTTGGTTCGGAGGGCTACACCTTC. It yields the protein CAGDRFGSEGYTF.